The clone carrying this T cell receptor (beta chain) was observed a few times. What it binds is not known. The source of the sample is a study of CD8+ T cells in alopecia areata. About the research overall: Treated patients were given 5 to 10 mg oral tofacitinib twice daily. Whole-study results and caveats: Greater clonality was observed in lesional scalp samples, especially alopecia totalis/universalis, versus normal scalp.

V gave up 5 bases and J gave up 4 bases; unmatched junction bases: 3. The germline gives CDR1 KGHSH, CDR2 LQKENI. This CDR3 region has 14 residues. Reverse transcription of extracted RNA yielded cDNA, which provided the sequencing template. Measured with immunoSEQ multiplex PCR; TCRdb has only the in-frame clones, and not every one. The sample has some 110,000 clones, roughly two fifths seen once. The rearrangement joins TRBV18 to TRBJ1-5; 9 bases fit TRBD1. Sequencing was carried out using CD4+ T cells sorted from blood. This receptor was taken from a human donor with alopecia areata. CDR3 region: CASSTTGGNQPQHF. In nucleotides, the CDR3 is TGTGCCAGCTCAACGACAGGGGGAAATCAGCCCCAGCATTTT.